This T cell receptor beta chain derives from a study of blood T cell repertoires in COVID-19. The wider study: Collection of acute and convalescent COVID-19 samples took place in the United States, Italy and Spain. T cells, B-cell-depleted T cells, or PBMCs supplied cDNA or gDNA.

Germline-derived CDR1 and CDR2 are LGHNA and YSLEER. Trimming took 4 bases from V and 8 from J, leaving 15 bases between them. This CDR3 comprises 14 residues. As processed by the authors: For nucleated cells, counts were estimated from reference gene primer amplification. The table came from immunoSEQ multiplex PCR; TCRdb's copy has only in-frame clones and leaves some out. For V, J and clone size, that table is used; D and trimming come from the DNA. This sample has tens of thousands of clones, with about 83% found just once. What was sequenced was peripheral blood. This TCR was recovered from a human donor in a cohort sampled during active COVID-19. V is TRBV4-3 and J is TRBJ2-1; a possible D gene is TRBD2 (6 bases). CDR3 in amino acids: CASSRTRGRYEQFF. The CDR3 DNA reads as TGCGCCAGCAGCCGGACTCGGGGGAGGTATGAGCAGTTCTTC.